Presented here are 6 T cell receptor beta chains from one specimen sequenced in a study of T cells in Graves' hyperthyroidism and ophthalmopathy. Researchers amplified the TCR beta CDR3 regions from RNA transcripts. A first-round RT-PCR of the TCR CDR3 used the HTBI primer set. Each CDR3 protein is one row after TCRdb ran MiXCR on the multiplex PCR reads. Of fewer than 200,000 distinct CDR3 sequences listed, more than 15% are singletons. Sequences were obtained from blood. These receptor sequences come from a woman in her 50s with Graves' hyperthyroidism.

This clonotype was detected only a few times. The chain has TRBV4-3 and TRBJ1-5; no definite D call. This CDR3 has 16 residues. Trimming removed 0 bases at V and 4 bases at J, with 13 bases between. The V gene's germline CDR1 is LGHNA and CDR2 YSLEER. The chain's CDR3 is CASSQDYRQQNQPQHF. The CDR3 DNA follows: TGCGCCAGCAGCCAAGATTATAGGCAGCAGAATCAGCCCCAGCATTTT.

At least ten counts were recorded for this clonotype. V gene TRBV19 combines with J gene TRBJ1-6; 10 nucleotides agree with TRBD1. Germline loops: CDR1 LNHDA, CDR2 SQIVND (reference sequence). V lost 10 bases and J lost 7; bases outside the gene matches: 4. The CDR3 covers 13 residues. The CDR3 nucleotides read TGTGCCACCGCGACAGGGGGCAATTCACCCCTCCACTTT. It codes for CATATGGNSPLHF.

The CDR3 spells CSVGPRMNEKLFF. DNA for the CDR3: TGCAGCGTTGGTCCGAGGATGAATGAAAAACTGTTTTTT. J is TRBJ1-4 and V is TRBV29-1; no reliable D call. Trimming stripped 4 bases from V and 5 bases from J, with 11 bases between. The CDR3 is 13 amino acids. Germline CDR1 SQVTM, CDR2 ANQGSEA.

This clonotype was counted many times. The chain recombines TRBV11-2 with TRBJ2-7; TRBD2 might be the D (6 bases). The length of the CDR3 is 15 residues. V shed 0 bases and J shed 3 bases, with 12 bases lying between them. Germline-derived CDR1 and CDR2 are SGHAT and FQNNGV. The CDR3 region has the DNA TGTGCCAGCAGCTTAGAAGCCGGGGGATACTACGAGCAGTACTTC. Translating gives CASSLEAGGYYEQYF.

The chain uses TRBV4-1 and TRBJ2-7, with D possibly matching TRBD1 (7 bases). This CDR3 has 16 amino acids. The V gene's germline CDR1 is MGHRA and CDR2 YSYEKL. V lost 1 base and J lost 3, with 16 bases in between. The CDR3 is CASSQVHGQGGYEQYF. The CDR3 nucleotides read TGCGCCAGCAGCCAAGTTCACGGCCAGGGGGGCTACGAGCAGTACTTC.

This clonotype was counted many times. The chain combines TRBV19 with TRBJ1-1; D is perhaps TRBD1 (5 bases). The germline V gene encodes CDR1 LNHDA and CDR2 SQIVND (reference sequence). The length of the CDR3 is 15 residues. The V and J ends lost 5 bases and 3 bases respectively, with 16 bases between them. CDR3 amino acids: CASSGHGGWDTEAFF. The CDR3 nucleotides are TGTGCCAGTAGTGGACACGGAGGGTGGGACACTGAAGCTTTCTTT.